This passage covers 24 T cell receptor beta chains from one sample sequenced in a study of blood T cells in healthy people across ages. Primers used in a second PCR of roughly 7 to 12 cycles were a sample-barcoded 5' primer and a J-beta primer mix. TCRdb called the 5' RACE reads again in MiXCR, with one record for every CDR3 protein. The sample lists approximately 820,000 distinct CDR3 sequences, roughly 44% occurring once. What was sequenced was blood. The source is a man in his 60s in good health.

The chain carries TRBV3-1 and TRBJ1-5; D is unresolved. The CDR3 runs 14 residues. Trimming cost V 3 bases and J 4 bases, with 10 bases left between them. Germline V lookup: CDR1 LGHDT, CDR2 YNNKEL (reference sequence). The CDR3 DNA sequence: TGTGCCAGCAGCCATAGCGTAGGGAATCAGCCCCAGCATTTT. It yields the protein CASSHSVGNQPQHF.

V is TRBV24-1 and J is TRBJ2-5; perhaps TRBD1 as D (8 bases). The J call may be incorrect, as the DNA end agrees better with TRBJ2-7. CDR3 size: 17 residues. Looked up from germline, CDR1 is KGHDR and CDR2 is SFDVKD. CDR3 DNA: TGTGCCACCAGTGATTCGAGCGGGACAGGACGAACCTACGAGCAGTACTTC. Encoded protein: CATSDSSGTGRTYEQYF.

In this sample, this clonotype turned up a few times. This chain uses TRBV6-1 with TRBJ2-1; D is undetermined. CDR1 and CDR2 (germline): MNHNS, SASEGT. The CDR3 runs 14 residues. V lost 1 base and J lost 10, with 14 bases in between. The CDR3 bases are TGTGCCAGCAGTGAAGGAACCATATCAAGGGAGCAGTTCTTC. Residues: CASSEGTISREQFF.

This clonotype was found a few times. The V gene is TRBV21-1, the J gene TRBJ1-1. TRBV21-1 is given as a pseudogene. The CDR3 has 14 residues. The CDR3 DNA follows: TGTGCCAGCAGCAAAGTATTTTGGCAGCCTGAAGCTTTCTTT. Encoded protein: CASSKVFWQPEAFF.

CDR3 sequence (DNA): TGTGCCAGCAGTTTCGTTCGGTGGGCAGGGGTCTACAATGAGCAGTTCTTC. It encodes CASSFVRWAGVYNEQFF. This chain links TRBV28 with TRBJ2-1; possibly TRBD1 for D (6 bases). V lost 3 bases, J lost 3 bases, and 18 bases lay in between. Germline CDR1 is MDHEN and CDR2 is SYDVKM. This CDR3 region has 17 residues.

This clonotype was counted between two and nine times. The rearrangement uses TRBV27 and TRBJ1-5; TRBD1 is a possible D gene (5 bases). Germline V gene lookup returns CDR1 MNHEY and CDR2 SMNVEV (reference sequence). The CDR3 is 16 amino acids. The V gene lost 2 bases and the J gene lost 0 bases, with 11 bases spanning the gap. The CDR3 protein is CASSLKGKRSNQPQHF. CDR3 nucleotides: TGTGCCAGCAGTTTAAAGGGGAAACGTAGCAATCAGCCCCAGCATTTT.

The chain has TRBV6-6 and TRBJ2-7, with D possibly matching TRBD1 (6 bases). Trimming removed 3 bases at V and 9 bases at J, with 21 bases between. CDR3 length: 15 amino acids. Germline CDR1 is MNHNY and CDR2 is SVGAGI (reference sequence). In DNA form, the CDR3 reads TGTGCCAGCAGTTATCGACAGGAGAACTTTAGGGGGCAGTACTTC. It specifies CASSYRQENFRGQYF.

Comment on this clonotype: At one boundary the junction diverges from the germline segment, which might be a read error. The V gene is TRBV9, the J gene TRBJ1-1; maybe TRBD1 (5 bases). Germline CDR1 reads SGDLS; CDR2 reads YYNGEE. The CDR3 consists of 16 residues. The CDR3 sequence is CTSSEGIDMQNTEAFF. The CDR3 coding sequence is TGTACCAGCAGCGAGGGGATCGACATGCAGAACACTGAAGCTTTCTTT.

This clonotype has more than one count but fewer than ten. The rearrangement uses TRBV14 and TRBJ2-7; 11 bases agree with TRBD1. Germline V gene sequence: CDR1 SGHDN, CDR2 FVKESK. Germline trimming cut 3 bases from V and 4 bases from J; bases unmatched to any gene: 11. This CDR3 is built from 17 residues. The CDR3 bases are TGTGCCAGCAGCCACTACCGAAAGGGGGACAGGGGGTACGAGCAGTACTTC. It is translated as CASSHYRKGDRGYEQYF.

The chain has TRBV7-2 and TRBJ2-5; 13 bases line up with TRBD2. This CDR3 contains 16 residues. Germline V gene sequence: CDR1 SGHTA, CDR2 FQGNSA. V shed 6 bases, J shed 1 base, and the junction held 5 bases outside the gene matches. CDR3 in amino acids: CASRRTSGGFQETQYF. CDR3 coding DNA: TGTGCCAGCAGGCGGACTAGCGGGGGATTCCAAGAGACCCAGTACTTC.

CDR3 in amino acids: CASSLFAGGHNEQFF. Here the CDR3 DNA reads TGTGCCAGCAGCTTGTTCGCGGGGGGCCACAATGAGCAGTTCTTC. V is TRBV5-5 and J is TRBJ2-1; 8 nucleotides agree with TRBD2. The CDR3 has 15 amino acids. Germline lookup yields CDR1 SGHKS and CDR2 YYEKEE (reference sequence). J lost 5 bases, V lost 1 base, and 5 bases had no gene match.

The chain employs TRBV15 and TRBJ1-5, with TRBD1 matching over 8 bases. This CDR3 spans 15 amino acids. Germline V lookup: CDR1 LNHNV, CDR2 YYDKDF (reference sequence). Trimming removed 3 bases from V and 7 bases from J; junction bases left unmatched: 8. In DNA, the CDR3 is TGTGCCACCAGCAGTTTCGACAGGGGAGGCCAGCCCCAGCATTTT. Translation: CATSSFDRGGQPQHF.

The chain joins TRBV4-3 to TRBJ2-3, with TRBD1 as a possible D gene (5 bases). This CDR3 has 16 amino acids. CDR1 is LGHNA, CDR2 YSLEER, per germline. V was trimmed by 2 bases and J by 7 bases, leaving 19 bases between them. CDR3 loop: CASSQLATLNRYTQYF. In DNA, the CDR3 is TGCGCCAGCAGCCAATTGGCAACATTAAACAGGTATACGCAGTATTTT.

In the case of this clonotype: Germline and junction disagree at one end, which may indicate a read error. CDR3 protein: CVSSLNNRDEQFF. CDR3 in DNA: TGTGTCAGCAGCTTAAATAATCGCGATGAGCAGTTCTTC. The chain combines TRBV7-6 with TRBJ2-1; D not certain. Germline CDR1 is SGHVS and CDR2 is FNYEAQ. CDR3 size: 13 residues. The whole variable domain, filled in from reference TRBV7-6 and TRBJ2-1, reads GAGVSQSPRYKVTKRGQDVALRCDPISGHVSLYWYRQALGQGPEFLTYFNYEAQQDKSGLPNDRFSAERPEGSISTLTIQRTEQRDSAMYRCVSSLNNRDEQFFGPGTRLTVL.

The chain employs TRBV7-2 and TRBJ1-2; TRBD1 matches at 11 bases. The V segment lost 3 bases and the J segment 8 bases; nucleotides outside the gene matches: 5. Germline CDR1 reads SGHTA; CDR2 reads FQGNSA. The length of the CDR3 is 14 residues. The CDR3 DNA sequence: TGTGCCAGCAGCTTGGGACAGGGGGGAAGAGGCTACACCTTC. Encoded protein: CASSLGQGGRGYTF.

This clonotype has ten or more counts. The gene calls are TRBV7-2 and TRBJ1-2; TRBD1 aligns across 10 bases. This CDR3 has 18 residues. CDR1 is SGHTA, CDR2 FQGNSA, per germline. After removal of 1 base from V and 4 bases from J, the junction contained 12 bases not matched to a gene. CDR3 in amino acids: CASSLESRGGQGIYGYTF. The CDR3 nucleotides read TGTGCCAGCAGCTTAGAGTCGCGGGGGGGACAGGGGATCTATGGCTACACCTTC.

This clonotype is termed medium-sized (0.01 to 0.1%). One base away lies a much larger clone, so this may be a sequencing read error. This chain connects TRBV7-2 to TRBJ2-5; D possibly corresponds to TRBD2 (7 bases). CDR3 size: 14 residues. Germline lookup yields CDR1 SGHTA and CDR2 FQGNSA. The V gene lost 8 bases and the J gene lost 11 bases, with 24 bases spanning the gap. CDR3 region: CASGSGTTTAEQYF. The CDR3 DNA sequence: TGTGCCAGCGGAAGCGGGACAACCACGGCTGAGCAGTACTTC.

This clonotype came up a few times. The rearrangement joins TRBV12-3 or TRBV12-4 to TRBJ1-1; 7 bases align to TRBD1. V shed 3 bases and J 6 bases; nucleotides not matched to a gene: 1. The CDR3 totals 12 residues. The CDR3 here is CASSFRGPEAFF. In DNA, the CDR3 is TGTGCCAGCAGTTTTAGGGGGCCTGAAGCTTTCTTT.

This clonotype has just a few counts. The rearrangement joins TRBV28 to TRBJ1-5, with 8 bases aligning to TRBD1. Germline loops: CDR1 MDHEN, CDR2 SYDVKM. This CDR3 has 13 residues. V lost 8 bases to trimming and J lost 5 bases; unmatched junction nucleotides: 5. Written as DNA, the CDR3 is TGTGCCAGCTCAGACAGGGGTTATCAGCCCCAGCATTTT. Amino acid sequence: CASSDRGYQPQHF.

J is TRBJ2-5 and V is TRBV2; either TRBD1 or TRBD2 may fit D (5 bases each). The CDR3 totals 15 residues. V was clipped by 4 bases and J by 5 bases, with 17 bases between them. The V gene's germline CDR1 is SNHLY and CDR2 FYNNEI. CDR3: CASSAGTTAYETQYF. The CDR3 bases are TGTGCCAGCAGTGCTGGGACGACGGCCTACGAGACCCAGTACTTC. The full variable domain, with the rest looked up from reference TRBV2 and TRBJ2-5, is EPEVTQTPSHQVTQMGQEVILRCVPISNHLYFYWYRQILGQKVEFLVSFYNNEISEKSEIFDDQFSVERPDGSNFTLKIRSTKLEDSAMYFCASSAGTTAYETQYFGPGTRLLVL.

This clonotype appeared a few times. V and J are TRBV20-1 and TRBJ2-1; D perhaps matches TRBD2 (5 bases). In germline, CDR1 is DFQATT, CDR2 SNEGSKA (reference sequence). The CDR3 has 14 residues. Trimming left V 6 bases short and J 4 bases short, with 16 bases between. In DNA form, the CDR3 reads TGCAGTGCGAAGAGGGCTGGATTATACAATGAGCAGTTCTTC. As protein: CSAKRAGLYNEQFF.

Notes on this clonotype: Being one base from a much bigger clone, this may be a read error. The chain links TRBV14 to TRBJ2-7; no firm D call. Between the trimmed V and J ends, which lost 2 bases and 7 bases, there was a span of 18 bases. Germline values: CDR1 SGHDN, CDR2 FVKESK. The CDR3 is 15 amino acids. The DNA of the CDR3 is TGTGCCAGCAGCCAAAGGTTTGGCAATTACAATGAGCAGTACTTC. Protein: CASSQRFGNYNEQYF.

The rearrangement joins TRBV12-3 or TRBV12-4 to TRBJ1-2; D not resolved. V gave up 5 bases and J gave up 4 bases, with 11 bases separating them. CDR3 length: 13 residues. The CDR3 protein is CASSLGVPYGYTF. DNA of the CDR3: TGTGCCAGCAGTCTCGGGGTTCCCTATGGCTACACCTTC.

This clonotype has only a few counts. This sequence joins TRBV9 and TRBJ1-2; D is unclear. From germline, CDR1 is SGDLS and CDR2 YYNGEE. V was trimmed by 0 bases and J by 2 bases, leaving 5 bases between them. The CDR3 is 13 residues long. The CDR3 loop reads CASSVGENYGYTF. The CDR3, as DNA: TGTGCCAGCAGCGTAGGTGAAAACTATGGCTACACCTTC. Together with reference TRBV9 and TRBJ1-2, the CDR3 gives the full variable domain: DSGVTQTPKHLITATGQRVTLRCSPRSGDLSVYWYQQSLDQGLQFLIQYYNGEERAKGNILERFSAQQFPDLHSELNLSSLELGDSALYFCASSVGENYGYTFGSGTRLTVV.